Listed below are T cell receptor beta chains from one sample, sequenced in a study of blood T cells in healthy people across ages. TCRdb independently ran MiXCR on the 5' RACE reads; one entry per CDR3 protein. Here the sample spans 1.5 million to 2 million distinct CDR3 sequences, over 25% being singletons. The sample was blood. The source of these receptors is a woman younger than 45 in good health. Both conserved end residues are part of each CDR3. A D gene is named only where the DNA matches it firmly. The size entry is marked missing in some rows and otherwise reads once, few, many or a size class.

TRBV7-2	few	TRBJ2-5	13	TRBD2	TGTGCCAGCACACTCGGGGGGATGAAGACCCAGTACTTC	CASTLGGMKTQYF
TRBV27	.	TRBJ2-3	15	.	TGTGCCAGCACCCCAGGACACGCTAGCACAGATACGCAGTATTTT	CASTPGHASTDTQYF
TRBV7-2	.	TRBJ2-7	16	.	TGTGCCAACAGCTTAGCATTACAGGGCGGCTCCTACGAGCAGTACTTC	CANSLALQGGSYEQYF
TRBV2	once	TRBJ2-1	15	TRBD2	TGTGCCAGCAGCGGAAAGCGGGAGGGCGACGATGAGCAGTTCTTC	CASSGKREGDDEQFF
TRBV7-2	.	TRBJ2-1	16	TRBD1	TGTGCCAGCAGACCCTGGACAGGGAGCTCCTACAATGAGCAGTTCTTC	CASRPWTGSSYNEQFF
TRBV12-3/TRBV12-4	once	TRBJ1-3	15	.	TGTGCCAGCAGCTTCGAGGTCGGTTATGGAAACACCATATATTTT	CASSFEVGYGNTIYF
TRBV12-3/TRBV12-4	.	TRBJ2-7	15	TRBD2	TGTGCCAGCAGTGCACGGGGGGTTTTTTCCTACGAGCAGTACTTC	CASSARGVFSYEQYF
TRBV15	.	TRBJ2-1	15	.	TGTGCCACCAGCGGAGGAGAAGCCGGACTTCCCGAGCAGTTCTTC	CATSGGEAGLPEQFF
TRBV7-2	.	TRBJ2-3	15	.	TGTGCCAGCAGCTTTAGTCCTCCGAACCCAGATACGCAGTATTTT	CASSFSPPNPDTQYF
TRBV12-3/TRBV12-4	.	TRBJ2-1	16	TRBD2	TGTGCCAGCAGGTCACAGGGAAAAGGGACTAGCATCGCGCAGTTCTTC	CASRSQGKGTSIAQFF
TRBV27	many	TRBJ2-5	17	TRBD2	TGTGCCAGCGCTTTCGGTGGAGCGGGGGGGCCTGGGGAGACCCAGTACTTC	CASAFGGAGGPGETQYF
TRBV9	.	TRBJ1-6	14	TRBD1	TGTGCCAGCAGGACAGGGGTCTATAATTCACCCCTCCACTTT	CASRTGVYNSPLHF
TRBV7-2	few	TRBJ1-1	13	.	TGTGCCAGCAGCCGTCAACCGAACACTGAAGCTTTCTTT	CASSRQPNTEAFF
TRBV4-1	few	TRBJ1-2	16	TRBD1	TGCGCCAGCAGCCGTTTCGCGGGACAGGGGACCTATGGCTACACCTTC	CASSRFAGQGTYGYTF
TRBV6-6	.	TRBJ1-1	17	.	TGTGCCAGCAGTTACAGGCAGGGAACCCTCTGGGACACTGAAGCTTTCTTT	CASSYRQGTLWDTEAFF
TRBV20-1	many	TRBJ2-5	13	.	TGCAGTGCTATTCCTCAGGGAAGGGAGACCCAGTACTTC	CSAIPQGRETQYF
TRBV5-5	few	TRBJ1-5	15	.	TGTGCCAGCAGTCCCGACAAGTCGAGGAATCAGCCCCAGCATTTT	CASSPDKSRNQPQHF
TRBV19	.	TRBJ1-2	13	.	TGTGCCAGTAGTCGGGGGGCGAGAAGTGGCTACACCTTC	CASSRGARSGYTF
TRBV3-1	.	TRBJ2-2	15	.	TGTGCCAGCAGCCAAGGCGGGGTGAGCACCGGGGAGCTGTTTTTT	CASSQGGVSTGELFF
TRBV12-3/TRBV12-4	few	TRBJ1-5	15	TRBD1	TGTGCCAGCAGTCACTCCGGGACAGGGAAAGGTCCCCAGCATTTT	CASSHSGTGKGPQHF
TRBV5-5	.	TRBJ2-4	16	.	TGTGCCAGCAGCTTAAGGCAGGGACCCCCCTACAATGAGCAGTACTTC	CASSLRQGPPYNEQYF
TRBV19	.	TRBJ1-2	13	.	TGTGCCAGTAGTATAACAGTCCAGTATGGCTACACCTTC	CASSITVQYGYTF
TRBV2	.	TRBJ2-1	15	TRBD2	TGTGCCAGCAGTGTACTAGCGGGATTCCGCAATGAGCAGTTCTTC	CASSVLAGFRNEQFF
TRBV28	.	TRBJ1-4	14	.	TGTGCCAGCACCAGCACAGGGTATGGGGAAAAACTGTTTTTT	CASTSTGYGEKLFF
TRBV28	many	TRBJ2-7	13	TRBD2	TGTGCCTGCAGCGGGGACTCTTCCTACGAGCAGTACTTC	CACSGDSSYEQYF
TRBV7-9	.	TRBJ2-5	14	.	TGTGCCAGCAGCTCGCGGGATCCTCAAGAGACCCAGTACTTC	CASSSRDPQETQYF
TRBV20-1	few	TRBJ2-1	16	TRBD1	TGCAGTGCTAGAGATTCTAGACAGGGGGCTAAGAATGAGCAGTTCTTC	CSARDSRQGAKNEQFF
TRBV7-2	many	TRBJ2-1	19	TRBD2	TGTGCCAGCAGCTTAGGGGCGGGGACTAGCGGGACCCTCTACAATGAGCAGTTCTTC	CASSLGAGTSGTLYNEQFF
TRBV30	few	TRBJ1-1	14	.	TGTGCCTGGACTCCTCCCCCTAAATACACTGAAGCTTTCTTT	CAWTPPPKYTEAFF
TRBV4-3	many	TRBJ2-2	14	.	TGCGCCAGCAGCGCCCCGTCAGCCACCGGGGAGCTGTTTTTT	CASSAPSATGELFF
TRBV7-3	.	TRBJ2-3	18	TRBD2	TGTGCCAGCAGCTTAGCTAGCGGGGGGACTCTGAACACAGATACGCAGTATTTT	CASSLASGGTLNTDTQYF
TRBV14	few	TRBJ2-7	17	.	TGTGCCAGCAGCCAAGAATACACGGGGTCGCCACCCTACGAGCAGTACTTC	CASSQEYTGSPPYEQYF